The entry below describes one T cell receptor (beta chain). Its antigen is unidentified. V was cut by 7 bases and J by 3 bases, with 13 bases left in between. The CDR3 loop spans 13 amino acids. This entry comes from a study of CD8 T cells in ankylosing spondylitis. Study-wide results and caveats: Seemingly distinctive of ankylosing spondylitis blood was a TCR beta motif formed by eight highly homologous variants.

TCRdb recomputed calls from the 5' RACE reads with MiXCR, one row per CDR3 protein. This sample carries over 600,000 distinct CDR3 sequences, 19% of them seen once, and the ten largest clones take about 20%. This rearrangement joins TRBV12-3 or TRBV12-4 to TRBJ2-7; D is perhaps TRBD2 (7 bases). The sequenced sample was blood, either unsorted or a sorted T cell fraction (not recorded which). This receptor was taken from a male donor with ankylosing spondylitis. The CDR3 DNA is TGTGCCAGCACCTACAGGGAGGGCTACGAGCAGTACTTC. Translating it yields CASTYREGYEQYF.